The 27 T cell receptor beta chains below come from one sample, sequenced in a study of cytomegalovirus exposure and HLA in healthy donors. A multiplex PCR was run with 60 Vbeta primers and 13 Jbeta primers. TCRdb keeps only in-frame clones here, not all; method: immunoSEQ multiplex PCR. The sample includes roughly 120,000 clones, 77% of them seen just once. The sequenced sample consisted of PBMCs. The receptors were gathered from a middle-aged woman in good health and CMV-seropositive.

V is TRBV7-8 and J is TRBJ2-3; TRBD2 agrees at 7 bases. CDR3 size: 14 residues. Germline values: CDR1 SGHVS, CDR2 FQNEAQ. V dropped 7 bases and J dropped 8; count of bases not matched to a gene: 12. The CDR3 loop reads CASTPGTMSGTQYF. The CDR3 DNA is TGTGCCAGCACCCCCGGGACTATGTCGGGTACGCAGTATTTT.

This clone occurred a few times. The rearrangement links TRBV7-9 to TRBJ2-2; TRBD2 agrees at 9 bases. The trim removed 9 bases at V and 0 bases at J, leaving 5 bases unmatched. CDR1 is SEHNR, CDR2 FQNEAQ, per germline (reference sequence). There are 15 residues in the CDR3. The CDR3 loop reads CASGRLAANTGELFF. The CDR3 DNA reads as TGTGCCAGTGGAAGACTAGCGGCGAACACCGGGGAGCTGTTTTTT.

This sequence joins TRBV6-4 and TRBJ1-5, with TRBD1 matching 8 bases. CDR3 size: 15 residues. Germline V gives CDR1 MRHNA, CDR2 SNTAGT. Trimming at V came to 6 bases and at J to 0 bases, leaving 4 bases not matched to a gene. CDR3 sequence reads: CASRVQGDSNQPQHF. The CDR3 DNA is TGTGCCAGCAGGGTACAGGGGGATAGCAATCAGCCCCAGCATTTT.

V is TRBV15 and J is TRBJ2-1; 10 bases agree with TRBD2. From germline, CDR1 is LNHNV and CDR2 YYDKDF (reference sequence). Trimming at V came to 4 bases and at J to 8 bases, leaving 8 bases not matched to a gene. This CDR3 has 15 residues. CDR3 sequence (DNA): TGTGCCACCAGCAACAGCGGGAGGGCCAATCATGAGCAGTTCTTC. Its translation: CATSNSGRANHEQFF.

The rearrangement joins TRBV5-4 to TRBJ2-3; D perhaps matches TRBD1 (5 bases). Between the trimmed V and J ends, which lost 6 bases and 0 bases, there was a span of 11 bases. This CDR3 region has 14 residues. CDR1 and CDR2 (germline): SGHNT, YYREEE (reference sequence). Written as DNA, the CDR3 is TGTGCCAGCACCTACGACAGAAGCACAGATACGCAGTATTTT. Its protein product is CASTYDRSTDTQYF.

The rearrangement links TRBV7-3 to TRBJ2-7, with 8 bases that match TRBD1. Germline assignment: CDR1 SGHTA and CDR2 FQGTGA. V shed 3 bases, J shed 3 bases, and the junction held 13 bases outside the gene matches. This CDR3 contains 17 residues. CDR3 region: CASSFQEPGQASYEQYF. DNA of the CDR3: TGTGCCAGCAGCTTCCAGGAGCCGGGACAGGCAAGCTACGAGCAGTACTTC. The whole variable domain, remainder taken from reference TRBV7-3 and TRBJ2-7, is GAGVSQTPSNKVTEKGKYVELRCDPISGHTALYWYRQSLGQGPEFLIYFQGTGAADDSGLPNDRFFAVRPEGSVSTLKIQRTERGDSAVYLCASSFQEPGQASYEQYFGPGTRLTVT.

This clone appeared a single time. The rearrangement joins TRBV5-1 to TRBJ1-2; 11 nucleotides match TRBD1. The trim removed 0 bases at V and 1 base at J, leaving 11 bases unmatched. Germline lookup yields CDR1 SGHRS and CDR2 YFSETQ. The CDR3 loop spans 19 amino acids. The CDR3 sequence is CASSLERGQGGVLNYGYTF. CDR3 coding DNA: TGCGCCAGCAGCTTGGAGCGGGGACAGGGGGGAGTACTTAACTATGGCTACACCTTC.

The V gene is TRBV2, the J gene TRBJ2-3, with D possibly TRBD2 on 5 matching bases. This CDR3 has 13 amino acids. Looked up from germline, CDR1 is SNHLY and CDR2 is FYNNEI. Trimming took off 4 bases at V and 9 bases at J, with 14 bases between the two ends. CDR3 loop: CASSAEQRRTQYF. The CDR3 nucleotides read TGTGCCAGCAGTGCAGAGCAGCGGCGAACGCAGTATTTT.

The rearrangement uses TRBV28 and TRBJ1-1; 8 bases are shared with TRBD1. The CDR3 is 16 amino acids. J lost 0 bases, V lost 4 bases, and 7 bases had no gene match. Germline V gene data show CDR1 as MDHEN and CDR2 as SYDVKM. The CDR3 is CASSSQDRVLNTEAFF. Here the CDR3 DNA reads TGTGCCAGCAGTTCGCAGGACAGGGTGTTGAACACTGAAGCTTTCTTT. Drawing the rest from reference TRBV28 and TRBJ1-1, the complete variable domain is DVKVTQSSRYLVKRTGEKVFLECVQDMDHENMFWYRQDPGLGLRLIYFSYDVKMKEKGDIPEGYSVSREKKERFSLILESASTNQTSMYLCASSSQDRVLNTEAFFGQGTRLTVV.

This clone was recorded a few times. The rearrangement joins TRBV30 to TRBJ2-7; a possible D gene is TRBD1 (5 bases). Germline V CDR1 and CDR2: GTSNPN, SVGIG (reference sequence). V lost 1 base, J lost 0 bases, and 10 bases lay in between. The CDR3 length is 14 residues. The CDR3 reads CAWSGLDSSYEQYF. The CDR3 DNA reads TGTGCCTGGAGTGGCCTTGACAGCTCCTACGAGCAGTACTTC.

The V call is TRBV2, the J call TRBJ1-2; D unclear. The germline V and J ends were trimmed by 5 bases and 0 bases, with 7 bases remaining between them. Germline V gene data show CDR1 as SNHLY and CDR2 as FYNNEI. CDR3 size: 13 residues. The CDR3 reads CASSPMTNYGYTF. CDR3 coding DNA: TGTGCCAGCAGTCCTATGACTAACTATGGCTACACCTTC.

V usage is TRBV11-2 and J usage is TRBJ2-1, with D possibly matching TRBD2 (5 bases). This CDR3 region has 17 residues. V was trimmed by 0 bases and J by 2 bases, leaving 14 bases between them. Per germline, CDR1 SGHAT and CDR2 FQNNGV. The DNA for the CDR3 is TGTGCCAGCAGCTTAGAAGGAGGACTCTTAACCTACAATGAGCAGTTCTTC. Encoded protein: CASSLEGGLLTYNEQFF.

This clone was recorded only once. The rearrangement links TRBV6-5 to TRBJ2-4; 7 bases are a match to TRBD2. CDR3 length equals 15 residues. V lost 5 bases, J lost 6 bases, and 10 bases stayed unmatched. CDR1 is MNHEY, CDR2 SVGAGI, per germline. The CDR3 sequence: CASSTGTTHPNIQYF. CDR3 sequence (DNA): TGTGCCAGCAGTACTGGGACTACTCACCCAAACATTCAGTACTTC.

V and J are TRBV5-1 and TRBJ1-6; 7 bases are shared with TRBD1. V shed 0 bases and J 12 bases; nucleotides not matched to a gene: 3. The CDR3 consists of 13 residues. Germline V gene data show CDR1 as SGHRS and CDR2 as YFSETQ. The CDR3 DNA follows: TGCGCCAGCAGCTTGGGGGACAGAAAACCCCTCCACTTT. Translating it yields CASSLGDRKPLHF.

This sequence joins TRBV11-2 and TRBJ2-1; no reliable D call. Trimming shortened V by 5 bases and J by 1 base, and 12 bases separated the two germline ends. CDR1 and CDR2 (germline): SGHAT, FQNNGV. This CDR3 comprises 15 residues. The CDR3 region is CASSPAAVSYNEQFF. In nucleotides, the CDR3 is TGTGCCAGCAGCCCTGCTGCGGTTTCCTACAATGAGCAGTTCTTC.

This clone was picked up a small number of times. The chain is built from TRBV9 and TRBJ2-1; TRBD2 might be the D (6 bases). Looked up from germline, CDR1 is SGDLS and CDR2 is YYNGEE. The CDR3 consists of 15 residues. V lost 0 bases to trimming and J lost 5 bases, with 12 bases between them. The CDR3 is CASSVDGDWNNEQFF. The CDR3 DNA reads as TGTGCCAGCAGCGTAGATGGGGACTGGAACAATGAGCAGTTCTTC.

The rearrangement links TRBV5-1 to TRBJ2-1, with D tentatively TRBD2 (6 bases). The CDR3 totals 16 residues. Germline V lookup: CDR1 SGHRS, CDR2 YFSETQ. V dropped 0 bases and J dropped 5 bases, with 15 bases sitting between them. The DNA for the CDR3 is TGCGCCAGCAGCTTGGAGTGGGGGGAAGGGGACAATGAGCAGTTCTTC. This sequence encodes CASSLEWGEGDNEQFF.

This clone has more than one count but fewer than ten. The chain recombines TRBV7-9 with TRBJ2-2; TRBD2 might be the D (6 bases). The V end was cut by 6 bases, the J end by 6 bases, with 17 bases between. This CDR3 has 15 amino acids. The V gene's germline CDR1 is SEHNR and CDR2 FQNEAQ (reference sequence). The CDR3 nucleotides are TGTGCCAGCAGTCTCCGGCGGGGCTTCCCCGGGGAGCTGTTTTTT. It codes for CASSLRRGFPGELFF. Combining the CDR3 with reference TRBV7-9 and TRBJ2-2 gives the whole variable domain DTGVSQNPRHKITKRGQNVTFRCDPISEHNRLYWYRQTLGQGPEFLTYFQNEAQLEKSRLLSDRFSAERPKGSFSTLEIQRTEQGDSAMYLCASSLRRGFPGELFFGEGSRLTVL.

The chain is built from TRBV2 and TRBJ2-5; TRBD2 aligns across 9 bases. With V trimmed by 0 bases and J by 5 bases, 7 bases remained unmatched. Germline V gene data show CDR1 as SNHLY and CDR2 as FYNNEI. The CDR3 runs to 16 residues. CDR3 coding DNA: TGTGCCAGCAGTGAAGCGCTTTCGCTAGCGGGGGAGACCCAGTACTTC. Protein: CASSEALSLAGETQYF.

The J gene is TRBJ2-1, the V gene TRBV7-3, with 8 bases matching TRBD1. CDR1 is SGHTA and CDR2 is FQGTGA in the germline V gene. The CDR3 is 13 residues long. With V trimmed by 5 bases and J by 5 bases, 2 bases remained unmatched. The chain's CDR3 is CASSQDRDNEQFF. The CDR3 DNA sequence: TGTGCCAGCAGCCAGGACAGGGACAATGAGCAGTTCTTC.

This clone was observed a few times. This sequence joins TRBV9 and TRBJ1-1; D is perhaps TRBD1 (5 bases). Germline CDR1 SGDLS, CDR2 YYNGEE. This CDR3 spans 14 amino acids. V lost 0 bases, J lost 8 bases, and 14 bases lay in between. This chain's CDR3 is CASSVGPAGEEAFF. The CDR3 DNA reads TGTGCCAGCAGCGTAGGACCGGCGGGGGAGGAAGCTTTCTTT.

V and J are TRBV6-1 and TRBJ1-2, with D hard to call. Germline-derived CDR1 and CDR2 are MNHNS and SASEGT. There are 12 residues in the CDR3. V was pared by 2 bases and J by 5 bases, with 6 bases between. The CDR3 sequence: CASSERRYGYTF. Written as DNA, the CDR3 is TGTGCCAGCAGTGAAAGGAGGTATGGCTACACCTTC.

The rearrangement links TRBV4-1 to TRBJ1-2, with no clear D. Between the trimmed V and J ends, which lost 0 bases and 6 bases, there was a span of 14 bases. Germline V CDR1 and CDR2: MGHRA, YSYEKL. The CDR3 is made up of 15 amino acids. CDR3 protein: CASSQDEAGFDGYTF. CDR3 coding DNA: TGCGCCAGCAGCCAAGATGAGGCCGGTTTTGATGGCTACACCTTC.

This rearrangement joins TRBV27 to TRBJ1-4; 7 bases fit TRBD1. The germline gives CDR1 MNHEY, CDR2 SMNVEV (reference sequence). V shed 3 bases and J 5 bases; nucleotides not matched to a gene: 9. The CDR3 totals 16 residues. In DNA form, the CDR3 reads TGTGCCAGCAGTTTCCCGGTCGACAGGGAAAATGAAAAACTGTTTTTT. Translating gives CASSFPVDRENEKLFF. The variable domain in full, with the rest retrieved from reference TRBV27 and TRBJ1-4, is EAQVTQNPRYLITVTGKKLTVTCSQNMNHEYMSWYRQDPGLGLRQIYYSMNVEVTDKGDVPEGYKVSRKEKRNFPLILESPSPNQTSLYFCASSFPVDRENEKLFFGSGTQLSVL.

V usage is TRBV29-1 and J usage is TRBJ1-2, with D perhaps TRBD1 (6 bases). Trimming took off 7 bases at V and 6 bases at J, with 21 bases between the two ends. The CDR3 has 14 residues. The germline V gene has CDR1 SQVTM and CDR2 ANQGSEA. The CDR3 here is CSATNTGKGDGYTF. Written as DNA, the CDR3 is TGCAGCGCCACAAATACAGGGAAAGGAGATGGCTACACCTTC.

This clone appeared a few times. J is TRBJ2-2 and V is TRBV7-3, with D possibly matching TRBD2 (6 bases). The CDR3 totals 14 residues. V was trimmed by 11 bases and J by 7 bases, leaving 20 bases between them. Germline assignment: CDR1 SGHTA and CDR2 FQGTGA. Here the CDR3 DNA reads TGTGCCTCGAGTTTAGGGGAGGCCAACGGGGAGCTGTTTTTT. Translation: CASSLGEANGELFF.

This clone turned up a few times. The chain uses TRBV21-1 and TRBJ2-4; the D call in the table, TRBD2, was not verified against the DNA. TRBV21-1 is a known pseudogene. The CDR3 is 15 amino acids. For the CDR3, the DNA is TGTGCCAGCAGCAATGATGGGGGGGCCAAAAACATTCAGTACTTC. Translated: CASSNDGGAKNIQYF.